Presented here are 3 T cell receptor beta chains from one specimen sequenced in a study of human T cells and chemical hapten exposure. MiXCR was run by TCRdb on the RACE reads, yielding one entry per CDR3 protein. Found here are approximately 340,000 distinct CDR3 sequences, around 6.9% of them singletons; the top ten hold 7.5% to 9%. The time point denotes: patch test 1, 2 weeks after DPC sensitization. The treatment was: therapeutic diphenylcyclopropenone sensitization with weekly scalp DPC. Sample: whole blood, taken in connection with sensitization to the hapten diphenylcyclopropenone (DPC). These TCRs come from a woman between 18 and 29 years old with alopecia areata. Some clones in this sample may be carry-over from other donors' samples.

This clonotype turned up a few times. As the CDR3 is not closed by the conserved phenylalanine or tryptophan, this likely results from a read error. The CDR3 DNA sequence: TGTGCCAGCGGCTCAGGGGTTAATTCACCCCTCCACCTT. Amino acid sequence: CASGSGVNSPLHL. The V call is TRBV12-3 or TRBV12-4, the J call TRBJ1-6; possible D gene TRBD1, 6 bases. Trimming took 8 bases from V and 6 from J, leaving 11 bases between them. This CDR3 region has 13 residues.

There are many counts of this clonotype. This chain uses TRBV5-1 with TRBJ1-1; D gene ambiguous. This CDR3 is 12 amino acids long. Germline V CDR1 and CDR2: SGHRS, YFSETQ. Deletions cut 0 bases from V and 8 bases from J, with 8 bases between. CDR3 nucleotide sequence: TGCGCCAGCAGCTTGGACACTTCAGAAGCTTTCTTT. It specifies CASSLDTSEAFF.

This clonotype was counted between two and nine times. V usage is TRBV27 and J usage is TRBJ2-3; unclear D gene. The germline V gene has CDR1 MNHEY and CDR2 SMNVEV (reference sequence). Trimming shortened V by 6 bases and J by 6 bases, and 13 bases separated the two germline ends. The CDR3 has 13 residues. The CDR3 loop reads CASSPPLSDTQYF. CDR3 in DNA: TGTGCCAGCAGCCCCCCGTTATCCGATACGCAGTATTTT.